A selection of T cell receptor beta chains follows, all from one sample in a study of Graves' ophthalmopathy and Graves' hyperthyroidism. MiXCR, run by TCRdb on the multiplex PCR reads, gives a single entry per CDR3 protein. The sample records around 1.1 million distinct CDR3 sequences, about two fifths being singletons. Specimen: peripheral blood or thyroid tissue (not recorded which). All receptors come from an adult man with Graves' hyperthyroidism. Each CDR3 is given without its conserved first and last residue.

>TRBV29-1
SVVGGPGANVLT
>TRBV7-2
ASSFNSFRAVGGYT
>TRBV5-1
ASSEGQGDQPQH
>TRBV24-1
ATSDKTGWANVLT
>TRBV16
ARTPYSNQPQH
>TRBV20-1
SARGGEGVAYEQY
>TRBV5-1
ASRRDAEETLY
>TRBV10-3
AISRGETGLGGYTEAF
>TRBV6-5
ASTSRREQETQY
>TRBV28
ASKGWGQETQY
>TRBV20-1
SATEFPYGYT
>TRBV9
ASSVGQGAEAF
>TRBV2
ASLSIAGAREETQY